In this sample, the clone carrying this T cell receptor (beta chain) turned up many times. Thyroid surgery was preceded by no treatment in any patient. Germline V gene lookup returns CDR1 LGHDT and CDR2 YNNKEL (reference sequence). The CDR3 totals 12 residues. Between the trimmed V and J ends, which lost 9 bases and 2 bases, there was a span of 8 bases. This specimen belongs to a study of metastatic and nonmetastatic thyroid tumors. Overall study context: Where malignant and benign thyroid patients were concerned, repertoires were compared across blood and tumor or nodule tissue.

TCRdb re-clonotyped the PCR reads via MiXCR. The sample lists 26,000 or so clones, roughly 15% occurring once. Specimen: blood. The gene calls are TRBV3-1 and TRBJ1-3, with D maybe TRBD1 (6 bases). This TCR derives from a female donor with papillary thyroid cancer or a benign thyroid nodule (not recorded which). Some clones in this sample may be carry-over from other donors' samples. CDR3 sequence: CASRGAGNTIYF. The CDR3 bases are TGTGCCAGTAGGGGGGCTGGAAACACCATATATTTT.